These 21 T cell receptor beta chains originate from one sample sequenced in a study of T cell responses to AZD1222 COVID-19 vaccine. Libraries were prepared by immunoSEQ multiplex PCR; TCRdb keeps only in-frame clonotypes and omits some of them. This table has some 63,000 clones, more than 65% appearing once. Sequenced material: peripheral blood, taken on day 0 of AZD1222 vaccination. These receptors were obtained from an adult in good health.

V gene TRBV18 combines with J gene TRBJ2-7; possibly TRBD1 for D (5 bases). The CDR3 loop spans 15 amino acids. V was shortened by 0 bases and J by 0 bases, with 9 bases between the two germline ends. Germline loops: CDR1 KGHSH, CDR2 LQKENI. The CDR3 sequence is CASSPPGQGSYEQYF. CDR3 in DNA: TGTGCCAGCTCACCACCGGGGCAGGGCTCCTACGAGCAGTACTTC.

The chain carries TRBV20-1 and TRBJ1-5, with unresolved D. This CDR3 has 13 amino acids. In germline, CDR1 is DFQATT, CDR2 SNEGSKA (reference sequence). Trimming removed 3 bases from V and 4 bases from J, with 10 bases in between. CDR3 DNA sequence: TGCAGTGCTAGTACGGCAGCAAATCAGCCCCAGCATTTT. This codes for CSASTAANQPQHF.

The gene calls are TRBV3-1 (or the pseudogene TRBV3-2) and TRBJ2-7; 9 bases match TRBD2. Per germline, CDR1 LGHDT and CDR2 YNNKEL (reference sequence). This CDR3 has 15 amino acids. V shed 8 bases, J shed 6 bases, and the junction held 14 bases outside the gene matches. As DNA, the CDR3 is TGTGCCAGCTCCAAGAGGGGCGGGAGGGTAGGCGAGCAGTACTTC. It translates to CASSKRGGRVGEQYF.

This chain connects TRBV9 to TRBJ1-3, with TRBD1 matching 7 bases. The germline V gene has CDR1 SGDLS and CDR2 YYNGEE. With 0 bases clipped from V and 0 bases from J, the junction kept 6 bases outside the gene matches. CDR3 length: 17 amino acids. The CDR3 here is CASSVEGQQSSGNTIYF. CDR3 nucleotides: TGTGCCAGCAGCGTAGAGGGACAGCAGAGCTCTGGAAACACCATATATTTT.

This chain connects TRBV12-5 to TRBJ1-4; D may be TRBD1 (6 bases). This CDR3 comprises 14 residues. Germline CDR1 and CDR2: LGHNT and FRNRAP. V was shortened by 5 bases and J by 2 bases, with 9 bases between the two germline ends. CDR3 DNA sequence: TGTGCTAGTGGTCTTCAGGGGACTAATGAAAAACTGTTTTTT. Its translation is CASGLQGTNEKLFF.

The chain has TRBV18 and TRBJ1-6, with unresolved D. In germline, CDR1 is KGHSH, CDR2 LQKENI. V lost 6 bases and J lost 6, with 18 bases in between. This CDR3 region has 16 residues. The CDR3 bases are TGTGCCAGCTCCCCCCCTTACGGCGGTCTTAATTCACCCCTCCACTTT. Protein product: CASSPPYGGLNSPLHF.

V gene TRBV3-1 (or the pseudogene TRBV3-2) combines with J gene TRBJ1-3; 9 bases map to TRBD1. The germline gives CDR1 LGHDT, CDR2 YNNKEL (reference sequence). The V and J ends lost 1 base and 2 bases, in that order; junction bases with no gene match: 0. The CDR3 runs 15 residues. This chain's CDR3 is CASSQGTGAGNTIYF. The CDR3 DNA reads TGTGCCAGCAGCCAAGGGACAGGGGCTGGAAACACCATATATTTT.

This clone was seen a few times. The chain joins TRBV30 to TRBJ2-1; D gene ambiguous. Germline loops: CDR1 GTSNPN, CDR2 SVGIG (reference sequence). Trimming took 1 base from V and 6 from J, leaving 7 bases between them. This CDR3 comprises 12 residues. CDR3 amino acids: CAWSANFNEQFF. The CDR3 bases are TGTGCCTGGAGTGCCAATTTCAATGAGCAGTTCTTC.

The chain uses TRBV7-3 and TRBJ2-1; TRBD2 might be the D (5 bases). CDR3 length equals 16 residues. V gave up 5 bases and J gave up 7 bases, with 21 bases separating them. Germline CDR1 SGHTA, CDR2 FQGTGA. The CDR3 region is CASSPQASGRWNEQFF. In DNA, the CDR3 is TGTGCCAGCAGCCCCCAAGCCAGCGGTAGGTGGAATGAGCAGTTCTTC.

V and J are TRBV5-1 and TRBJ2-5; TRBD1 is a possible D gene (5 bases). The CDR3 covers 14 residues. Germline V lookup: CDR1 SGHRS, CDR2 YFSETQ. Trimming took 4 bases from V and 1 from J, leaving 11 bases between them. The CDR3 DNA reads as TGCGCCAGCAGCGGTGGACAAGTCCAAGAGACCCAGTACTTC. It specifies CASSGGQVQETQYF.

The chain links TRBV19 to TRBJ2-2; D unclear. Trimming cost V 8 bases and J 6 bases, with 4 bases left between them. This CDR3 region has 10 residues. Germline V CDR1 and CDR2: LNHDA, SQIVND (reference sequence). The CDR3 DNA reads as TGTGCCAGTTTCGCCGGGGAGCTGTTTTTT. Translation gives CASFAGELFF.

Worth noting for this clone: One end of the junction does not line up with germline, which may come from a read error. The chain carries TRBV11-3 and TRBJ2-3; maybe TRBD2 (5 bases). Germline values: CDR1 SGHNT, CDR2 YENEEA. This CDR3 region has 12 residues. The CDR3 here is CASSLETGTQYF. DNA for the CDR3: TGTGCCAGCAGCCTAGAGACGGGGACGCAGTATTTT.

This chain uses TRBV28 with TRBJ2-3, with D possibly matching TRBD1 (5 bases). The V gene's germline CDR1 is MDHEN and CDR2 SYDVKM. There are 15 residues in the CDR3. Trimming cost V 6 bases and J 1 base, with 14 bases left between them. As DNA, the CDR3 is TGTGCCAGCAGATTACAGGCCAGTGGCACAGATACGCAGTATTTT. Its translation is CASRLQASGTDTQYF.

The V call is TRBV6-4, the J call TRBJ2-1; TRBD2 agrees at 12 bases. V shed 6 bases and J 3 bases; nucleotides not matched to a gene: 6. Germline V lookup: CDR1 MRHNA, CDR2 SNTAGT. The CDR3 length is 16 residues. In nucleotides, the CDR3 is TGTGCCAGCAGCAGACTAGCGGGAGATGGCTACAATGAGCAGTTCTTC. Translating gives CASSRLAGDGYNEQFF.

This sequence joins TRBV5-1 and TRBJ2-3; maybe TRBD1 (5 bases). The CDR3 sequence is 14 residues long. CDR1 and CDR2 from the germline V gene are SGHRS and YFSETQ. Trimming cost V 3 bases and J 2 bases, with 10 bases left between them. The CDR3 loop reads CASSSRVLTDTQYF. As DNA, the CDR3 is TGCGCCAGCAGCTCCAGGGTCCTCACAGATACGCAGTATTTT.

The chain employs TRBV7-2 and TRBJ2-7; TRBD2 agrees at 12 bases. The CDR3 is 16 residues long. Germline-derived CDR1 and CDR2 are SGHTA and FQGNSA. The V and J ends lost 5 bases and 1 base, in that order; junction bases with no gene match: 6. CDR3 protein: CASSPLAGGVSYEQYV. The CDR3, as DNA: TGTGCCAGCAGCCCACTAGCGGGAGGTGTATCCTACGAGCAGTACGTC.

CDR3 residues: CASSSLAGVFGPGELFF. As DNA, the CDR3 is TGTGCCAGTAGTTCACTAGCGGGAGTATTCGGCCCCGGGGAGCTGTTTTTT. This chain connects TRBV19 to TRBJ2-2, with 11 bases that match TRBD2. CDR1 and CDR2 (germline): LNHDA, SQIVND (reference sequence). The trim removed 5 bases at V and 6 bases at J, leaving 11 bases unmatched. The CDR3 runs to 17 residues.

This CDR3 reads CASSLGSRGREQFF. The CDR3 coding sequence is TGTGCCAGCAGTTTAGGAAGCCGGGGGAGGGAGCAGTTCTTC. This sequence joins TRBV27 and TRBJ2-1, with D perhaps matching TRBD2 (6 bases). This CDR3 contains 14 residues. V lost 2 bases and J lost 10, with 15 bases in between. The germline CDR1 and CDR2 sequences are MNHEY and SMNVEV (reference sequence).

The chain carries TRBV30 and TRBJ1-1, with 7 bases matching TRBD1. The germline V gene has CDR1 GTSNPN and CDR2 SVGIG (reference sequence). This CDR3 region has 13 residues. Trimming removed 5 bases from V and 2 bases from J; junction bases left unmatched: 5. CDR3 residues: CAWARQGNTEAFF. The CDR3 DNA sequence: TGTGCCTGGGCCCGACAGGGTAACACTGAAGCTTTCTTT.

CDR3 nucleotides: TGTGCCAGCAGCCTTGGGACGGCCACTGAAGCTTTCTTT. Translating it yields CASSLGTATEAFF. The chain couples TRBV7-9 to TRBJ1-1; perhaps TRBD1 as D (5 bases). The germline gives CDR1 SEHNR, CDR2 FQNEAQ (reference sequence). The V and J ends lost 5 bases and 4 bases respectively, with 11 bases between them. The CDR3 length is 13 residues.

The chain couples TRBV5-6 to TRBJ2-1; D is uncertain. The germline V and J ends were trimmed by 4 bases and 8 bases, with 4 bases remaining between them. Germline-derived CDR1 and CDR2 are SGHDT and YYEEEE. CDR3 length equals 10 residues. In DNA form, the CDR3 reads TGTGCCAGCAGCGGCGATGAGCAGTTCTTC. Translated, it gives CASSGDEQFF.